The rows below give T cell receptor beta chains drawn from one sample of a study of OX40 agonist ivuxolimab in advanced cancers. Method: immunoSEQ multiplex PCR; TCRdb's copy keeps in-frame clones and lacks some. Here the sample spans tens of thousands of clones, roughly nine tenths being singletons. The sample consisted of CD4+ or CD8+ T cells sorted from blood, taken in a trial of the OX40 agonist ivuxolimab. All receptors come from an adult with an advanced solid tumor such as melanoma, head and neck, liver or kidney cancer. Each CDR3 is given with its conserved first and last residue. The D gene is left open where the match is weak. Where a row states a size, it is once, few, many or the class of an expanded clone; other rows omit it.

CDR3 length: 15
J gene: TRBJ1-2
clone size: .
D gene: .
V gene: TRBV5-1
CDR3 protein: CASSLAGGDLYGYTF
CDR3 DNA: TGCGCCAGCAGCTTGGCCGGCGGCGATCTATATGGCTACACCTTC

CDR3 length: 16
J gene: TRBJ2-3
clone size: .
D gene: TRBD2
V gene: TRBV9
CDR3 protein: CASSEGLAGEADTQYF
CDR3 DNA: TGTGCCAGCAGCGAGGGACTAGCGGGAGAGGCAGATACGCAGTATTTT

CDR3 length: 16
J gene: TRBJ2-3
clone size: .
D gene: .
V gene: TRBV28
CDR3 protein: CASRSVGTRSSDTQYF
CDR3 DNA: TGTGCCAGCAGATCGGTAGGGACCCGATCCTCAGATACGCAGTATTTT

CDR3 length: 14
J gene: TRBJ1-4
clone size: once
D gene: .
V gene: TRBV7-9
CDR3 protein: CASSLMSTNEKLFF
CDR3 DNA: TGTGCCAGCAGCTTAATGTCAACTAATGAAAAACTGTTTTTT

CDR3 length: 13
J gene: TRBJ2-5
clone size: .
D gene: .
V gene: TRBV29-1
CDR3 protein: CSVEGRGQETQYF
CDR3 DNA: TGCAGCGTTGAGGGCAGGGGACAAGAGACCCAGTACTTC

CDR3 length: 18
J gene: TRBJ2-6
clone size: .
D gene: TRBD1
V gene: TRBV7-9
CDR3 protein: CASSPSTGGRTGANVLTF
CDR3 DNA: TGTGCCAGCAGCCCATCGACAGGGGGCAGGACTGGGGCCAACGTCCTGACTTTC

CDR3 length: 16
J gene: TRBJ1-4
clone size: .
D gene: .
V gene: TRBV28
CDR3 protein: CASSLTGVGTNEKLFF
CDR3 DNA: TGTGCCAGCAGTTTGACAGGAGTCGGGACTAATGAAAAACTGTTTTTT

CDR3 length: 12
J gene: TRBJ2-5
clone size: .
D gene: .
V gene: TRBV11-2
CDR3 protein: CASSLTQETQYF
CDR3 DNA: TGTGCCAGCAGCTTAACACAGGAGACCCAGTACTTC

CDR3 length: 13
J gene: TRBJ2-5
clone size: once
D gene: .
V gene: TRBV5-1
CDR3 protein: CASSLDREETQYF
CDR3 DNA: TGCGCCAGCAGCCTGGACAGAGAAGAGACCCAGTACTTC

CDR3 length: 15
J gene: TRBJ2-7
clone size: .
D gene: TRBD1
V gene: TRBV13
CDR3 protein: CASSSHSGGSYEQYF
CDR3 DNA: TGTGCCAGCAGCTCCCACTCAGGGGGCTCCTACGAGCAGTACTTC

CDR3 length: 13
J gene: TRBJ2-1
clone size: once
D gene: .
V gene: TRBV29-1
CDR3 protein: CSVGATLYNEQFF
CDR3 DNA: TGCAGCGTTGGGGCGACCTTGTACAATGAGCAGTTCTTC

CDR3 length: 14
J gene: TRBJ1-2
clone size: .
D gene: TRBD1
V gene: TRBV7-9
CDR3 protein: CASSLGQGVGGYTF
CDR3 DNA: TGTGCCAGCAGCTTAGGACAGGGAGTAGGAGGCTACACCTTC

CDR3 length: 14
J gene: TRBJ2-2
clone size: .
D gene: .
V gene: TRBV6-1
CDR3 protein: CASSEGRRSGELFF
CDR3 DNA: TGTGCCAGCAGTGAAGGCAGGAGGAGCGGGGAGCTGTTTTTT

CDR3 length: 15
J gene: TRBJ2-7
clone size: .
D gene: .
V gene: TRBV21-1
CDR3 protein: CASGTGPPRSYEQYF
CDR3 DNA: TGTGCCAGCGGAACAGGGCCCCCGAGGTCCTACGAGCAGTACTTC

CDR3 length: 14
J gene: TRBJ2-5
clone size: .
D gene: .
V gene: TRBV5-6
CDR3 protein: CASSPDPYQETQYF
CDR3 DNA: TGTGCCAGCAGCCCCGACCCGTACCAAGAGACCCAGTACTTC

CDR3 length: 15
J gene: TRBJ2-3
clone size: .
D gene: TRBD2
V gene: TRBV6-1
CDR3 protein: CASNPSGPGTDTQYF
CDR3 DNA: TGTGCCAGCAACCCTAGCGGACCCGGCACAGATACGCAGTATTTT

CDR3 length: 14
J gene: TRBJ1-1
clone size: .
D gene: TRBD1
V gene: TRBV11-2
CDR3 protein: CASSPDRAGTEAFF
CDR3 DNA: TGTGCCAGCAGCCCGGACAGGGCCGGGACTGAAGCTTTCTTT

CDR3 length: 14
J gene: TRBJ2-1
clone size: once
D gene: .
V gene: TRBV13
CDR3 protein: CASSLDGYYNEQFF
CDR3 DNA: TGTGCCAGCAGCTTGGACGGGTACTACAATGAGCAGTTCTTC

CDR3 length: 15
J gene: TRBJ2-1
clone size: .
D gene: TRBD2
V gene: TRBV6-5
CDR3 protein: CASSSPGLARNEQFF
CDR3 DNA: TGTGCCAGCAGTTCCCCGGGACTAGCGAGGAATGAGCAGTTCTTC

CDR3 length: 17
J gene: TRBJ2-3
clone size: .
D gene: .
V gene: TRBV21-1
CDR3 protein: CASSEGLATNNTDTQYF
CDR3 DNA: TGTGCCAGCAGCGAGGGACTAGCGACCAATAACACAGATACGCAGTATTTT

CDR3 length: 17
J gene: TRBJ2-3
clone size: .
D gene: TRBD1
V gene: TRBV28
CDR3 protein: CASSRPGQGLHTDTQYF
CDR3 DNA: TGTGCCAGCAGTCGCCCGGGACAGGGGTTACACACAGATACGCAGTATTTT

CDR3 length: 14
J gene: TRBJ1-1
clone size: few
D gene: .
V gene: TRBV28
CDR3 protein: CASSPTDGTQKAFF
CDR3 DNA: TGTGCCAGCAGCCCTACAGACGGGACACAGAAAGCTTTCTTT

CDR3 length: 15
J gene: TRBJ2-3
clone size: .
D gene: .
V gene: TRBV7-2
CDR3 protein: CASSLVAGEADTQYF
CDR3 DNA: TGTGCCAGCAGCTTAGTGGCAGGGGAGGCAGATACGCAGTATTTT

CDR3 length: 19
J gene: TRBJ2-2
clone size: .
D gene: .
V gene: TRBV10-1
CDR3 protein: CASTSETSGRGTNTGELFF
CDR3 DNA: TGCGCCAGCACCTCGGAGACATCAGGGAGAGGGACGAACACCGGGGAGCTGTTTTTT

CDR3 length: 14
J gene: TRBJ1-2
clone size: .
D gene: .
V gene: TRBV28
CDR3 protein: CASSLRRTNYGYTF
CDR3 DNA: TGTGCCAGCAGTTTAAGGAGAACTAACTATGGCTACACCTTC

CDR3 length: 14
J gene: TRBJ2-1
clone size: .
D gene: TRBD2
V gene: TRBV29-1
CDR3 protein: CSVAHSGSYNEQFF
CDR3 DNA: TGCAGCGTGGCCCATAGCGGGAGCTACAATGAGCAGTTCTTC

CDR3 length: 14
J gene: TRBJ1-1
clone size: once
D gene: TRBD1
V gene: TRBV2
CDR3 protein: CASNPGQGSTEAFF
CDR3 DNA: TGTGCCAGCAATCCGGGACAGGGGAGTACTGAAGCTTTCTTT

CDR3 length: 15
J gene: TRBJ2-5
clone size: .
D gene: .
V gene: TRBV6-1
CDR3 protein: CASSRGIYFQETQYF
CDR3 DNA: TGTGCCAGCAGCCGAGGGATTTACTTCCAAGAGACCCAGTACTTC

CDR3 length: 15
J gene: TRBJ2-2
clone size: .
D gene: TRBD2
V gene: TRBV2
CDR3 protein: CASKTMGLVAGELFF
CDR3 DNA: TGTGCCAGCAAGACGATGGGACTAGTAGCCGGGGAGCTGTTTTTT

CDR3 length: 13
J gene: TRBJ1-1
clone size: .
D gene: .
V gene: TRBV6-1
CDR3 protein: CASSERGNTEAFF
CDR3 DNA: TGTGCCAGCAGTGAACGGGGGAACACTGAAGCTTTCTTT

CDR3 length: 15
J gene: TRBJ1-2
clone size: .
D gene: .
V gene: TRBV6-5
CDR3 protein: CASSYSWGNDYGYTF
CDR3 DNA: TGTGCCAGCAGTTACTCGTGGGGGAACGACTATGGCTACACCTTC

CDR3 length: 15
J gene: TRBJ2-7
clone size: .
D gene: TRBD1
V gene: TRBV11-2
CDR3 protein: CASSLSTGTGYEQYF
CDR3 DNA: TGTGCCAGCAGCTTAAGTACCGGGACAGGCTACGAGCAGTACTTC

CDR3 length: 15
J gene: TRBJ2-1
clone size: .
D gene: .
V gene: TRBV2
CDR3 protein: CASSDGQGGRHEQFF
CDR3 DNA: TGTGCCAGCAGTGACGGACAGGGAGGGCGGCATGAGCAGTTCTTC

CDR3 length: 13
J gene: TRBJ2-5
clone size: .
D gene: .
V gene: TRBV30
CDR3 protein: CAWRATAQETQYF
CDR3 DNA: TGTGCCTGGAGGGCCACAGCCCAAGAGACCCAGTACTTC

CDR3 length: 13
J gene: TRBJ2-3
clone size: .
D gene: .
V gene: TRBV30
CDR3 protein: CAWNEGLADTQYF
CDR3 DNA: TGTGCCTGGAATGAGGGGTTAGCAGATACGCAGTATTTT

CDR3 length: 14
J gene: TRBJ2-7
clone size: .
D gene: .
V gene: TRBV6-5
CDR3 protein: CASSYGGYTYEQYF
CDR3 DNA: TGTGCCAGCAGTTATGGAGGGTATACCTACGAGCAGTACTTC

CDR3 length: 14
J gene: TRBJ2-7
clone size: .
D gene: .
V gene: TRBV6-5
CDR3 protein: CASMRGTSTYEQYF
CDR3 DNA: TGTGCCAGCATGAGAGGCACGAGCACCTACGAGCAGTACTTC

CDR3 length: 17
J gene: TRBJ1-1
clone size: .
D gene: .
V gene: TRBV5-1
CDR3 protein: CASSSYRVATPNTEAFF
CDR3 DNA: TGCGCCAGCAGCTCTTACAGGGTTGCCACACCGAACACTGAAGCTTTCTTT

CDR3 length: 12
J gene: TRBJ2-6
clone size: .
D gene: .
V gene: TRBV30
CDR3 protein: CAWSAGANVLTF
CDR3 DNA: TGTGCCTGGAGTGCCGGGGCCAACGTCCTGACTTTC

CDR3 length: 14
J gene: TRBJ2-2
clone size: .
D gene: TRBD2
V gene: TRBV9
CDR3 protein: CASSTGLDGGELFF
CDR3 DNA: TGTGCCAGCAGCACGGGACTAGACGGTGGGGAGCTGTTTTTT

CDR3 length: 16
J gene: TRBJ2-5
clone size: .
D gene: TRBD2
V gene: TRBV7-2
CDR3 protein: CASSLVGGGAQETQYF
CDR3 DNA: TGTGCCAGCAGCTTAGTTGGCGGGGGGGCCCAAGAGACCCAGTACTTC

CDR3 length: 14
J gene: TRBJ1-1
clone size: .
D gene: .
V gene: TRBV27
CDR3 protein: CASSLRQVNTEAFF
CDR3 DNA: TGTGCCAGCAGTTTACGACAGGTGAACACTGAAGCTTTCTTT

CDR3 length: 14
J gene: TRBJ2-7
clone size: .
D gene: TRBD1
V gene: TRBV7-6
CDR3 protein: CASSPRDRTYEQYF
CDR3 DNA: TGTGCCAGCAGCCCTCGGGACAGGACCTACGAGCAGTACTTC

CDR3 length: 14
J gene: TRBJ2-7
clone size: .
D gene: TRBD1
V gene: TRBV7-9
CDR3 protein: CASSLGQVVYEQYF
CDR3 DNA: TGTGCCAGCAGCCTGGGACAGGTTGTATACGAGCAGTACTTC

CDR3 length: 14
J gene: TRBJ2-1
clone size: .
D gene: .
V gene: TRBV14
CDR3 protein: CASSQARGLNEQFF
CDR3 DNA: TGTGCCAGCAGCCAAGCTCGGGGGTTGAATGAGCAGTTCTTC

CDR3 length: 13
J gene: TRBJ1-3
clone size: .
D gene: TRBD1
V gene: TRBV29-1
CDR3 protein: CSGSQGAGNTIYF
CDR3 DNA: TGCAGCGGATCACAGGGGGCTGGAAACACCATATATTTT

CDR3 length: 15
J gene: TRBJ2-5
clone size: .
D gene: TRBD1
V gene: TRBV7-2
CDR3 protein: CASSPMGQAQETQYF
CDR3 DNA: TGTGCCAGCAGCCCTATGGGACAGGCCCAAGAGACCCAGTACTTC

CDR3 length: 16
J gene: TRBJ2-1
clone size: .
D gene: TRBD2
V gene: TRBV7-9
CDR3 protein: CASSLGLAGEIDEQFF
CDR3 DNA: TGTGCCAGCAGCTTAGGACTAGCGGGAGAGATCGATGAGCAGTTCTTC

CDR3 length: 15
J gene: TRBJ2-2
clone size: .
D gene: TRBD1
V gene: TRBV18
CDR3 protein: CASSPGQINTGELFF
CDR3 DNA: TGTGCCAGCTCACCGGGACAGATTAACACCGGGGAGCTGTTTTTT

CDR3 length: 17
J gene: TRBJ2-3
clone size: .
D gene: .
V gene: TRBV21-1
CDR3 protein: CASSKGQGTRTTDTQYF
CDR3 DNA: TGTGCCAGCAGCAAAGGACAGGGGACTAGGACCACAGATACGCAGTATTTT

CDR3 length: 15
J gene: TRBJ2-5
clone size: .
D gene: TRBD2
V gene: TRBV9
CDR3 protein: CASSVGSGSTETQYF
CDR3 DNA: TGTGCCAGCAGCGTAGGGAGCGGGAGTACAGAGACCCAGTACTTC

CDR3 length: 14
J gene: TRBJ1-1
clone size: .
D gene: .
V gene: TRBV11-2
CDR3 protein: CASSETLGYTEAFF
CDR3 DNA: TGTGCCAGCAGCGAAACGTTGGGTTATACTGAAGCTTTCTTT

CDR3 length: 15
J gene: TRBJ2-1
clone size: .
D gene: .
V gene: TRBV18
CDR3 protein: CASSPPEESYNEQFF
CDR3 DNA: TGTGCCAGCTCACCGCCTGAGGAGTCCTACAATGAGCAGTTCTTC